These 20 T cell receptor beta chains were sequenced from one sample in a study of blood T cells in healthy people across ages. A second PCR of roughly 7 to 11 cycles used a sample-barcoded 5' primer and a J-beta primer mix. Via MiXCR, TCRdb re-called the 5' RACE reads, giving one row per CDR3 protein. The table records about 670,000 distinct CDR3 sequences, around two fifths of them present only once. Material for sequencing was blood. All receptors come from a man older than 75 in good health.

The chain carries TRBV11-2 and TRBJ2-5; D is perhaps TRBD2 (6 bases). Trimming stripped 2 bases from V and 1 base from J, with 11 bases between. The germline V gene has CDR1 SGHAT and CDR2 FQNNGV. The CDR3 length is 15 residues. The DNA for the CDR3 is TGTGCCAGCAGCTTACTCCGGGGGATCCAAGAGACCCAGTACTTC. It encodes CASSLLRGIQETQYF.

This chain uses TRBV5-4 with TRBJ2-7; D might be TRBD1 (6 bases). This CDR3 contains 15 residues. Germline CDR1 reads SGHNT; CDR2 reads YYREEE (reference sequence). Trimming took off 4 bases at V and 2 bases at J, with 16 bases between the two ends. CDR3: CASSPSDRATYEQYF. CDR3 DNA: TGTGCCAGCAGCCCGTCGGACAGAGCGACCTACGAGCAGTACTTC.

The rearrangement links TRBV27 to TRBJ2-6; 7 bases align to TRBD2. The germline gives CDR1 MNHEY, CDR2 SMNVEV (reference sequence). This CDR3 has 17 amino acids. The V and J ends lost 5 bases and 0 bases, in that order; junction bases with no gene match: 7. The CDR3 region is CASSGLAVSSGANVLTF. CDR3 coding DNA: TGTGCCAGCAGTGGGCTAGCGGTAAGCTCTGGGGCCAACGTCCTGACTTTC.

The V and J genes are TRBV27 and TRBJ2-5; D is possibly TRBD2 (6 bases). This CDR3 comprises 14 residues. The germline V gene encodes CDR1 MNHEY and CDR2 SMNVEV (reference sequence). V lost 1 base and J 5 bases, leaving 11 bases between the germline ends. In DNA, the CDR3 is TGTGCCAGCAGTTTATACCCGGGACTGGAGACCCAGTACTTC. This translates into CASSLYPGLETQYF.

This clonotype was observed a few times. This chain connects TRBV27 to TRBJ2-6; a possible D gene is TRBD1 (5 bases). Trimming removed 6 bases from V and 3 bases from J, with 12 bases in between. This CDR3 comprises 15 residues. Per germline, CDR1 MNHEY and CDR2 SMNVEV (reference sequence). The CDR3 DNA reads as TGTGCCAGCAGCTATGGGGCGAATGGGGCCAACGTCCTGACTTTC. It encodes CASSYGANGANVLTF.

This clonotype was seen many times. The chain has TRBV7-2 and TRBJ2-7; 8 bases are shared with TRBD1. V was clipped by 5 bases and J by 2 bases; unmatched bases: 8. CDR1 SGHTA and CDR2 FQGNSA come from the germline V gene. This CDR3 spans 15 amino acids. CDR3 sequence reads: CASSLGGTGAYEQYF. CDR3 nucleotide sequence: TGTGCCAGCAGCCTCGGCGGGACAGGAGCCTACGAGCAGTACTTC.

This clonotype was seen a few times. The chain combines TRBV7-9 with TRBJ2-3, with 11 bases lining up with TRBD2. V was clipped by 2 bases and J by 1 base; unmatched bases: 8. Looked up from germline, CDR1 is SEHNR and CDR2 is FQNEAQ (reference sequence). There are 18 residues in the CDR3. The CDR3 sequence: CASSLQLAGAGGTDTQYF. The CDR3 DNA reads TGTGCCAGCAGCTTACAACTAGCGGGAGCAGGGGGCACAGATACGCAGTATTTT.

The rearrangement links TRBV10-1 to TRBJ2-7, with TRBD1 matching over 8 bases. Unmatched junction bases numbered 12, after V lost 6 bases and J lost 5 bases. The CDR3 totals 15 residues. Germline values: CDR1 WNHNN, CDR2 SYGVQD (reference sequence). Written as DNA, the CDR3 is TGCGCCAGCAGCAAAAGCTTCGGACAGGGAGACGAGCAGTACTTC. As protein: CASSKSFGQGDEQYF.

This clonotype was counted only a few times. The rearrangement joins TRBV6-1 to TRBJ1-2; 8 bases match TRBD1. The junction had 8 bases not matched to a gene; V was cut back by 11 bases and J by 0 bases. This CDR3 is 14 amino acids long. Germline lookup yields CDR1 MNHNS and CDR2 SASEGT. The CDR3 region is CASTTTGANYGYTF. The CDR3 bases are TGTGCCTCAACCACGACAGGGGCTAACTATGGCTACACCTTC.

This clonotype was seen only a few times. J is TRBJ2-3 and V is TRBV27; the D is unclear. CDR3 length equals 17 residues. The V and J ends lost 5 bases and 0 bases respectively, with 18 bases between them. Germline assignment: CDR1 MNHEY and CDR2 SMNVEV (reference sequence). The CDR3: CASSIRTGSSSTDTQYF. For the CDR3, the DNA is TGTGCCAGCAGTATTCGTACCGGGTCTTCTAGCACAGATACGCAGTATTTT.

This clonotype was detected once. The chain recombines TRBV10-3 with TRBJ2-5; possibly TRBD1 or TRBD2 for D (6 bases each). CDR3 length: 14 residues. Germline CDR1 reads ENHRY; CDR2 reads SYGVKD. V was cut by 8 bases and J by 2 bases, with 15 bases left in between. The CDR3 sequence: CAIRGTGAQETQYF. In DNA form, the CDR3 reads TGTGCCATCCGCGGGACGGGGGCTCAAGAGACCCAGTACTTC.

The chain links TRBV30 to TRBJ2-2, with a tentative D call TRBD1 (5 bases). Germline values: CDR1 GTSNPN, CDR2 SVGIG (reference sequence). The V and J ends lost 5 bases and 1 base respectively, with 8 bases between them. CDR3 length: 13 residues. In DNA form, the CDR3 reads TGTGCCTGGGGACACGAGAACACCGGGGAGCTGTTTTTT. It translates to CAWGHENTGELFF.

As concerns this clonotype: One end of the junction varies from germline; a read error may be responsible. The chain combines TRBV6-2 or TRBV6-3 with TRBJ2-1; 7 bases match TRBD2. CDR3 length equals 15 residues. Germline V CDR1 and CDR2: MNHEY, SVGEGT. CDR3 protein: CVSSLGLVSYNEQFF. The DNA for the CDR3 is TGTGTCAGCAGCCTTGGACTAGTCTCCTACAATGAGCAGTTCTTC.

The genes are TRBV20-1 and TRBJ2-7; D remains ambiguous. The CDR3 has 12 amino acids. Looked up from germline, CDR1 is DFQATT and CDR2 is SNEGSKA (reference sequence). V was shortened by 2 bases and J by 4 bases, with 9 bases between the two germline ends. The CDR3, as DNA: TGCAGTGCTAGACCCTTAGTGTACGAGCAGTACTTC. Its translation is CSARPLVYEQYF.

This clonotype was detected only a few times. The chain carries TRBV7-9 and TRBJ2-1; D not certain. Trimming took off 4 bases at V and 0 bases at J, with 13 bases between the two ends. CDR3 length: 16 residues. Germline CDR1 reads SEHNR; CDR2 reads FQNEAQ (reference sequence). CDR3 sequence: CASSWNSLSSYNEQFF. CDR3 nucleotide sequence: TGTGCCAGCAGCTGGAACTCGTTAAGCTCCTACAATGAGCAGTTCTTC.

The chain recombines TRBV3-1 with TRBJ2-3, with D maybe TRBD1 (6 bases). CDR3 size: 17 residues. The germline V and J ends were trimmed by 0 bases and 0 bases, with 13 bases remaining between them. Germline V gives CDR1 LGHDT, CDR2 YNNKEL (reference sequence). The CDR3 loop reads CASSQDGGGASTDTQYF. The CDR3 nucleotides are TGTGCCAGCAGCCAAGATGGTGGGGGCGCAAGCACAGATACGCAGTATTTT.

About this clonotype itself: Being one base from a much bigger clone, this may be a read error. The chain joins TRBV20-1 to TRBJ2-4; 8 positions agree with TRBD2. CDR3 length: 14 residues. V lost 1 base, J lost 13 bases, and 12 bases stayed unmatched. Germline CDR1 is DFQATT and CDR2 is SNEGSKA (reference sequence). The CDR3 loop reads CSARVWGLVNEQYF. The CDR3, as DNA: TGCAGTGCTAGAGTATGGGGACTAGTGAATGAGCAGTACTTC.

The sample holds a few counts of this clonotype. The DNA for the CDR3 is TGTGCCAGCAGCCCGAGACCCGGGGGTGAGCAGTTCTTC. Amino acid sequence: CASSPRPGGEQFF. This chain joins TRBV11-3 and TRBJ2-1; the D gene is possibly TRBD2 (6 bases). The V gene's germline CDR1 is SGHNT and CDR2 YENEEA. CDR3 length equals 13 residues. Trimming stripped 5 bases from V and 9 bases from J, with 14 bases between.

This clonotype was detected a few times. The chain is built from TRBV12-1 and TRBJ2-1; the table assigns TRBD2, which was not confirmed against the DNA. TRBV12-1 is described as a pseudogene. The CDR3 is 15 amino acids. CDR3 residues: CASSFAASCFNEQFF. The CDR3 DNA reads TGTGCCAGCAGCTTTGCGGCTAGTTGTTTCAATGAGCAGTTCTTC.

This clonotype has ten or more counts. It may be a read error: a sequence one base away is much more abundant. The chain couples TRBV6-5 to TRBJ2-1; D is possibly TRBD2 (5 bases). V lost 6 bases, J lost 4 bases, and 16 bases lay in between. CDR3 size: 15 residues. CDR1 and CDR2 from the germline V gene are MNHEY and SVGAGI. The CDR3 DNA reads TGTGCCAGCAGCACCGCCCGGGATCTTTACAATGAGCAGTTCTTC. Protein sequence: CASSTARDLYNEQFF.